Below, 10 T cell receptor beta chains from the same sample are listed, as sequenced in a study of cytotoxic CD8 clonotypes in ibrutinib-treated CLL (dated by TCRdb to about 2021). Library preparation employed the immunoSEQ multiplex PCR assay. This immuneACCESS table, as held by TCRdb, lists in-frame sequences with V and J called but not all clones. Of the missing ones, under half trace to an unresolved V gene in checked studies; the others have no known cause. This sample is represented by 150,000 or so clones; about 84% of them were singletons. The leading ten clones occupy 6% to 9.5% of the sample. Sequenced here: PBMCs, sampled after 36 months of ibrutinib treatment. These receptors all come from a human donor with chronic lymphocytic leukemia.

This clone is a singleton in its sample. The chain recombines TRBV4-1 with TRBJ2-1, with a possible D match to TRBD1 (6 bases). V was shortened by 8 bases and J by 8 bases, with 19 bases between the two germline ends. Germline V gene data show CDR1 as MGHRA and CDR2 as YSYEKL. This CDR3 is built from 14 residues. As DNA, the CDR3 is TGCGCCAGCGGAAGGTCTCAGGGGCGTTATGAGCAGTTCTTC. Translation: CASGRSQGRYEQFF.

This clone occurred a few times. The V and J genes are TRBV5-4 and TRBJ1-4, with 8 bases aligning to TRBD1. Unmatched junction bases numbered 9, after V lost 4 bases and J lost 7 bases. Germline V gene data show CDR1 as SGHNT and CDR2 as YYREEE (reference sequence). This CDR3 region has 15 residues. The CDR3 loop reads CASSIRTGHSEKLFF. CDR3 sequence (DNA): TGTGCCAGCAGCATCAGGACAGGGCACAGTGAAAAACTGTTTTTT.

The CDR3, as DNA: TGCGCCAGCAGCTTGGTGGGGGGTTCTAGCACAGATACGCAGTATTTT. It specifies CASSLVGGSSTDTQYF. The rearrangement uses TRBV5-1 and TRBJ2-3; maybe TRBD2 (6 bases). The germline gives CDR1 SGHRS, CDR2 YFSETQ. With 0 bases removed from V and 0 bases from J, the gap between germline ends came to 11 bases. The length of the CDR3 is 16 residues.

The J gene is TRBJ2-1, the V gene TRBV30; either TRBD1 or TRBD2 may supply D (6 bases each). The CDR3 is 15 residues long. CDR1 and CDR2 from the germline V gene are GTSNPN and SVGIG (reference sequence). V gave up 4 bases and J gave up 7 bases, with 20 bases separating them. CDR3 region: CAWTRRGQIANEQFF. DNA of the CDR3: TGTGCCTGGACCCGCCGGGGGCAAATTGCAAATGAGCAGTTCTTC.

The chain couples TRBV6-1 to TRBJ2-3, with D hard to call. The V gene's germline CDR1 is MNHNS and CDR2 SASEGT. Trimming cost V 5 bases and J 1 base, with 10 bases left between them. This CDR3 contains 14 residues. The CDR3 sequence is CASSQLHGTDTQYF. CDR3 DNA sequence: TGTGCCAGCAGTCAACTGCACGGCACAGATACGCAGTATTTT.

The chain combines TRBV5-1 with TRBJ2-2; TRBD1 agrees at 8 bases. This CDR3 comprises 14 residues. Germline CDR1 is SGHRS and CDR2 is YFSETQ. The trim removed 0 bases at V and 6 bases at J, leaving 1 base unmatched. The CDR3 coding sequence is TGCGCCAGCAGCTTGGCGGACAGGGCCGGGGAGCTGTTTTTT. This sequence encodes CASSLADRAGELFF.

The V and J genes are TRBV9 and TRBJ1-1, with D unresolved. The V gene lost 4 bases and the J gene lost 3 bases, with 19 bases spanning the gap. The V gene's germline CDR1 is SGDLS and CDR2 YYNGEE. This CDR3 is built from 16 residues. This CDR3 reads CASSPRPGQGDTEAFF. CDR3 bases: TGTGCCAGCAGCCCCCGACCTGGGCAAGGAGACACTGAAGCTTTCTTT. The full variable domain, in which reference TRBV9 and TRBJ1-1 provide the parts outside the CDR3, is DSGVTQTPKHLITATGQRVTLRCSPRSGDLSVYWYQQSLDQGLQFLIQYYNGEERAKGNILERFSAQQFPDLHSELNLSSLELGDSALYFCASSPRPGQGDTEAFFGQGTRLTVV.

V and J are TRBV28 and TRBJ2-7, with D possibly being TRBD2 (5 bases). Trimming cost V 4 bases and J 3 bases, with 13 bases left between them. The CDR3 is 14 amino acids. In germline, CDR1 is MDHEN, CDR2 SYDVKM. The CDR3: CASSSTGLGYEQYF. The DNA for the CDR3 is TGTGCCAGCAGTTCCACGGGGTTAGGCTACGAGCAGTACTTC.

Here the CDR3 reads CASSLSARAGGLETQYF. CDR3 bases: TGTGCCAGCAGCTTGTCCGCCAGGGCGGGAGGGTTAGAGACCCAGTACTTC. The chain combines TRBV5-4 with TRBJ2-5, with 9 bases fitting TRBD2. The CDR3 runs to 17 residues. V lost 1 base and J lost 4; bases outside the gene matches: 11. Germline lookup yields CDR1 SGHNT and CDR2 YYREEE (reference sequence).

The chain recombines TRBV5-1 with TRBJ2-1; TRBD2 agrees at 11 bases. CDR1 is SGHRS and CDR2 is YFSETQ in the germline V gene. This CDR3 comprises 18 residues. V lost 0 bases, J lost 2 bases, and 7 bases stayed unmatched. CDR3 residues: CASSLGPLLAGAYNEQFF. The CDR3 DNA is TGCGCCAGCAGCTTGGGGCCCCTACTAGCGGGAGCCTACAATGAGCAGTTCTTC.